Listed below are T cell receptor beta chains from one sample, sequenced in a study of cytomegalovirus exposure and HLA in healthy donors. TCRdb's table, derived via immunoSEQ multiplex PCR, lists solely in-frame clones and lacks some. The data contain roughly 200,000 clones, approximately 83% of them seen just once; the ten biggest clones take up about 3%. Material: PBMCs. Receptors were obtained from a woman under 30 in good health and CMV-seropositive. CDR3s include the opening cysteine and the closing phenylalanine or tryptophan. The order of the fields is clone size, V gene, J gene, D gene, CDR3 DNA, CDR3 protein. The D gene is left open where the match is weak. Not all rows give a size; the values are once, few, many and, for expanded clones, a class.

.	TRBV2	TRBJ1-3	TRBD1	TGTGCCAGCAGTGGGGACAGAGAATTCTCTGGAAACACCATATATTTT	CASSGDREFSGNTIYF
.	TRBV7-9	TRBJ2-5	TRBD2	TGTGCCAGCAGCCCCCCGGGTTCAGCGGGGGTGGAGACCCAGTACTTC	CASSPPGSAGVETQYF
.	TRBV9	TRBJ2-3	TRBD2	TGTGCCAGCAGCCCATCGCGGGGGGGGCAGGTAGATACGCAGTATTTT	CASSPSRGGQVDTQYF
few	TRBV7-2	TRBJ1-1	.	TGTGCCAGCAGCTTAGATGCCCAAGAGGGCACTGAAGCTTTCTTT	CASSLDAQEGTEAFF
once	TRBV9	TRBJ1-3	TRBD1	TGTGCCAGCAGCGTAGGCCAGGGGGTAAATAGCGCTGGAAACACCATATATTTT	CASSVGQGVNSAGNTIYF
.	TRBV6-1	TRBJ1-5	.	TGTGCCAGCAGTGGCGATGGGAGGAATCAGCCCCAGCATTTT	CASSGDGRNQPQHF
.	TRBV7-9	TRBJ1-2	TRBD1	TGTGCCAGCAGCGGGGACAGGAGTGGCTATGGCTACACCTTC	CASSGDRSGYGYTF
.	TRBV27	TRBJ2-2	TRBD2	TGTGCCAGTTATTTCGGGGGGGGCACCGGGGAGCTGTTTTTT	CASYFGGGTGELFF
.	TRBV7-8	TRBJ1-1	TRBD1	TGTGCCAGCAGCGATCACCGAGGGGGCATTAACACTGAAGCTTTCTTT	CASSDHRGGINTEAFF
once	TRBV7-9	TRBJ2-1	TRBD2	TGTGCCAGCGGGCTAGCGGGGGCCAATGAGCAGTTCTTC	CASGLAGANEQFF
.	TRBV19	TRBJ1-4	TRBD1	TGTGCCAGTAACTCAGGGGGCCCGATGAAACTGTTTTTT	CASNSGGPMKLFF
.	TRBV11-2	TRBJ2-6	.	TGTGCCAGCAGTCAGGGGAACGTCCTGACTTTC	CASSQGNVLTF
once	TRBV19	TRBJ2-1	.	TGTGCCAGTAGTATAGTGTCAGTTTCCCCCGGGAAGTTCTTC	CASSIVSVSPGKFF
.	TRBV5-1	TRBJ2-3	.	TGCGCCAGCAGCCCGACGCAGCTACCCGGGGATACGCAGTATTTT	CASSPTQLPGDTQYF
.	TRBV27	TRBJ2-1	TRBD1	TGTGCCAGCAGTCCACCGGGACAGGGGGCAACGGGTGAGCAGTTCTTC	CASSPPGQGATGEQFF
.	TRBV4-3	TRBJ2-7	TRBD2	TGCGCCAGCAGCCAAGATGGACTAGCGGTACCCTACGAGCAGTACTTC	CASSQDGLAVPYEQYF
.	TRBV2	TRBJ1-3	.	TGTGCCAGCAGTGAACAGGGAGGCTCTGGAAACACCATATATTTT	CASSEQGGSGNTIYF
few	TRBV2	TRBJ1-2	.	TGTGCCAGCAGTGACCGGCCAGGCTCTGGCTACACCTTC	CASSDRPGSGYTF
.	TRBV4-2	TRBJ2-7	.	TGTGCCAGCAGCCAGAACAGGATGAATTACGAGCAGTACTTC	CASSQNRMNYEQYF
.	TRBV7-9	TRBJ2-7	.	TGTGCCAGCAGGGCGCGAGGGGACACTACATACGAGCAGTACTTC	CASRARGDTTYEQYF
.	TRBV15	TRBJ1-1	.	TGTGCCACCAGCAGAGATTACGGTGAAGCTTTCTTT	CATSRDYGEAFF
.	TRBV7-6	TRBJ2-3	.	TGTGCCAGCAGCTTAAGGCTCGTGGCAGCGAAAGGGCAGTATTTT	CASSLRLVAAKGQYF
.	TRBV6-5	TRBJ1-1	.	TGTGCCAGCAGTCCGGGACTCACTGAAGCTTTCTTT	CASSPGLTEAFF
.	TRBV9	TRBJ1-6	.	TGTGCCAGCAGCGTAGTCCAGGATTCGTCTTCACCCCTCCACTTT	CASSVVQDSSSPLHF
.	TRBV5-4	TRBJ2-5	TRBD1	TGTGCCAGCAGCTCCTACAGGGGGGAGGTAGAGACCCAGTACTTC	CASSSYRGEVETQYF
.	TRBV7-9	TRBJ2-1	TRBD2	TGTGCCAGCAGCTTAAGCCCGGGGGGGAATGAGCAGTTCTTC	CASSLSPGGNEQFF
.	TRBV12-5	TRBJ1-3	.	TGTGCTAGTGGTTTGTCACAGGGAAACACCATATATTTT	CASGLSQGNTIYF
.	TRBV11-2	TRBJ1-1	TRBD1	TGTGCCAGCAGCCCCGGGACAGCGAACACTGAAGCTTTCTTT	CASSPGTANTEAFF
few	TRBV5-1	TRBJ1-6	TRBD1	TGCGCCAGCAGCGCGGATCCGGGACAGAATTCACCCCTCCACTTT	CASSADPGQNSPLHF
once	TRBV7-9	TRBJ2-1	TRBD1	TGTGCCAGCAGCCGACAGGGCTATGAGCAGTTCTTC	CASSRQGYEQFF
.	TRBV5-1	TRBJ2-3	TRBD1	TGCGCCAGCAGCATACCGAAGGGGGACAGGGGTGTTTTGACGCAGTATTTT	CASSIPKGDRGVLTQYF
.	TRBV25-1	TRBJ2-1	TRBD2	TGTGCCAGCAGTGAAACTAGCGGGGGGGCGCTCTACAATGAGCAGTTCTTC	CASSETSGGALYNEQFF
.	TRBV29-1	TRBJ1-1	.	TGCAGCGCTCGGACAGCGCCGAACACTGAAGCTTTCTTT	CSARTAPNTEAFF
.	TRBV6-5	TRBJ1-2	TRBD1	TGTGCCAGCAGTTCTGCAGGGGGCCACGGCTACACCTTC	CASSSAGGHGYTF
.	TRBV15	TRBJ1-6	.	TGTGCCACCAGCAGAGATCTCGGCGGGTCACCCCTCCACTTT	CATSRDLGGSPLHF
.	TRBV28	TRBJ2-7	TRBD2	TGTGCCAGCAGTCCCCGTAGCGGGGGGACCCTCGACGAGCAGTACTTC	CASSPRSGGTLDEQYF
.	TRBV5-6	TRBJ2-5	TRBD2	TGTGCCAGCAGCTTTGGGACTAGCGGGGGCCAAGAGACCCAGTACTTC	CASSFGTSGGQETQYF
many	TRBV2	TRBJ1-2	TRBD1	TGTGCCAGCAGAGGACAGGGTGGAAACTATGGCTACACCTTC	CASRGQGGNYGYTF
.	TRBV6-5	TRBJ1-6	.	TGTGCCAGCAGTTACGGATTCAGGGTTAATTCACCCCTCCACTTT	CASSYGFRVNSPLHF
once	TRBV18	TRBJ2-7	.	TGTGCCAGCTCACAGCTCGGGGGTTCGGAAGAGCAGTACTTC	CASSQLGGSEEQYF
.	TRBV25-1	TRBJ1-2	.	TGTGCCAGCAGTGAAAGGGGCCTTCTCTATGGCTACACCTTC	CASSERGLLYGYTF
.	TRBV2	TRBJ1-1	.	TGTGCCAGCAGTGAGGCGTGGGCCCGGAACACTGAAGCTTTCTTT	CASSEAWARNTEAFF
.	TRBV5-1	TRBJ2-7	.	TGCGCCAGCAGCTTAGCCGGGACAAGCTACGAGCAGTACTTC	CASSLAGTSYEQYF
.	TRBV27	TRBJ2-1	TRBD2	TGTGCCAGCAGTGCCGGGGGGGCCCACAATGAGCAGTTCTTC	CASSAGGAHNEQFF
.	TRBV12-5	TRBJ1-3	.	TGTGCTAGCAAACAGGGTTCTGGAAACACCATATATTTT	CASKQGSGNTIYF